Presented here are 12 T cell receptor beta chains from one specimen sequenced in a study of T cells expressing NK-cell markers. TCRdb re-called the 5' RACE reads and shows each CDR3 protein once, DNA omitted. This sample contains roughly 350,000 distinct CDR3 sequences. The sample taken for sequencing was blood T cells: a sorted CD56 or NKG2C T cell subset, CD4+ or CD8+ T cells, or bulk PBMC T cells (not recorded which). All receptors derive from a man between 18 and 69 years old in good health.

V gene TRBV15 combines with J gene TRBJ2-3; TCRdb's D call of TRBD2 is untestable without DNA. CDR1 LNHNV and CDR2 YYDKDF come from the germline V gene (reference sequence). This CDR3 is built from 13 residues. CDR3 protein: CATSRVPSGGLYF.

The V call is TRBV6-5, the J call TRBJ2-3. The CDR3 has 14 amino acids. The V gene's germline CDR1 is MNHEY and CDR2 SVGAGI. This CDR3 reads CASSLQTKWDTQYF.

The chain couples TRBV7-3 to TRBJ2-3; TCRdb lists TRBD2, though no DNA is available to test this call. CDR1 and CDR2 (germline): SGHTA, FQGTGA. This CDR3 has 15 amino acids. CDR3 loop: CASSPNGPLGDTQYF.

This chain joins TRBV3-1 and TRBJ2-7; lacking DNA, the TRBD2 call made by TCRdb goes unchecked. This CDR3 has 17 amino acids. Germline CDR1 LGHDT, CDR2 YNNKEL (reference sequence). The CDR3 spells CASSRRTSGGLSYEQYF.

This sequence joins TRBV9 and TRBJ2-2; TCRdb's D gene call, TRBD1, goes unchecked for lack of DNA. The V gene's germline CDR1 is SGDLS and CDR2 YYNGEE. The CDR3 has 16 residues. CDR3 residues: CASSPRDRVPTGELFF.

This sequence joins TRBV3-1 and TRBJ1-1; TCRdb indicates TRBD1, and absent DNA this call remains unverified. CDR1 LGHDT and CDR2 YNNKEL come from the germline V gene (reference sequence). CDR3 length: 14 residues. This chain's CDR3 is CASSQGPRASEAFF.

The genes are TRBV2 and TRBJ2-1; lacking DNA, the TRBD1 call made by TCRdb goes unchecked. The CDR3 totals 13 residues. Germline loops: CDR1 SNHLY, CDR2 FYNNEI. This CDR3 is CASSFRGNNEQFF.

The chain combines TRBV10-3 with TRBJ2-3. Germline-derived CDR1 and CDR2 are ENHRY and SYGVKD. This CDR3 has 17 residues. The CDR3 region is CAISESSSGGSRDTQYF.

The gene calls are TRBV12-5 and TRBJ2-3; TCRdb's D call, TRBD2, is unchecked because there is no DNA. The CDR3 is made up of 16 amino acids. CDR1 and CDR2 from the germline V gene are LGHNT and FRNRAP. CDR3 residues: CASGLVLDWSTDTQYF.

The rearrangement links TRBV6-1 to TRBJ2-3; the D call from TCRdb, TRBD1, cannot be confirmed without DNA. The CDR3 sequence is 18 residues long. Germline CDR1 is MNHNS and CDR2 is SASEGT. The chain's CDR3 is CASSERKRGYGPPDTQYF.

This sequence joins TRBV18 and TRBJ2-7. Per the germline V gene, CDR1 is KGHSH and CDR2 is LQKENI. This CDR3 region has 16 residues. The CDR3 region is CASSPYQVNSANEQYF.

The rearrangement uses TRBV15 and TRBJ2-4; TCRdb's D gene call, TRBD1, goes unchecked for lack of DNA. The CDR3 contains 13 residues. Germline V gene lookup returns CDR1 LNHNV and CDR2 YYDKDF (reference sequence). This CDR3 reads CATAQQGGNIQYF.